Below, 3 T cell receptor beta chains from the same sample are listed, as sequenced in a study of cytomegalovirus exposure and HLA in healthy donors. The PCR had 60 Vbeta and 13 Jbeta primers. Only in-frame clones appear in the TCRdb table, and some are missing; sequencing was by immunoSEQ multiplex PCR. The data show roughly 150,000 clones, roughly 80% seen once. The sequencing input was PBMCs. These receptor sequences come from a male donor in good health and CMV-seronegative.

This rearrangement joins TRBV7-2 to TRBJ1-2, with a tentative D call TRBD1 (6 bases). Germline CDR1 is SGHTA and CDR2 is FQGNSA. Trimming took off 1 base at V and 5 bases at J, with 17 bases between the two ends. The CDR3 runs to 16 residues. The CDR3 loop is CASSLGGGVPGYGYTF. DNA for the CDR3: TGTGCCAGCAGCTTAGGGGGGGGCGTGCCGGGGTATGGCTACACCTTC.

The J gene is TRBJ2-1, the V gene TRBV27; 15 bases align to TRBD2. With 6 bases clipped from V and 5 bases from J, the junction kept 20 bases outside the gene matches. Per the germline V gene, CDR1 is MNHEY and CDR2 is SMNVEV (reference sequence). The CDR3 runs to 21 residues. CDR3 nucleotides: TGTGCCAGCAGCAAAGCCTTCATAACGGGACTAGCGGGAGGTAGGAACAATGAGCAGTTCTTC. This sequence encodes CASSKAFITGLAGGRNNEQFF.

V is TRBV11-2 and J is TRBJ2-7; TRBD1 matches at 10 bases. Germline assignment: CDR1 SGHAT and CDR2 FQNNGV. There are 15 residues in the CDR3. The V gene end was trimmed by 0 bases and the J gene end by 5 bases; junction bases not matched to a gene: 4. The CDR3: CASSLEGQGRDEQYF. The DNA for the CDR3 is TGTGCCAGCAGCTTAGAGGGACAGGGGCGCGACGAGCAGTACTTC.